A selection of T cell receptor beta chains follows, all from one sample in a study of shared clonotypes between healthy human individuals. Clones were read by immunoSEQ multiplex PCR, and TCRdb kept only the in-frame ones, dropping some. The sample has hundreds of thousands of clones, approximately 96% seen once. Specimen: naive CD8+ T cells sorted from blood. These receptors were collected from a woman aged 25 to 39 in good health. Both conserved end residues are part of each CDR3. Each record gives: clone size, D gene, V gene, J gene, CDR3 length, CDR3 DNA, CDR3 protein. The D gene is left open where the match is weak. Size is omitted from some rows. Given values are once, few, many or a class for expanded clones.

clone_size: NA
d_call: NA
v_call: TRBV6-1
j_call: TRBJ2-2
cdr3_length: 15
cdr3_nt: TGTGCCAGCAGTGAGGGACACGGGAACACCGGGGAGCTGTTTTTT
cdr3_aa: CASSEGHGNTGELFF

clone_size: NA
d_call: TRBD2
v_call: TRBV2
j_call: TRBJ2-1
cdr3_length: 18
cdr3_nt: TGTGCCAGCAGTCACAGCGGCCCTTGGGCGGGAGGATACAATGAGCAGTTCTTC
cdr3_aa: CASSHSGPWAGGYNEQFF

clone_size: NA
d_call: NA
v_call: TRBV9
j_call: TRBJ1-2
cdr3_length: 12
cdr3_nt: TGTGCCAGCAGCGTAGTGGGGGATGGCTACACCTTC
cdr3_aa: CASSVVGDGYTF

clone_size: NA
d_call: NA
v_call: TRBV2
j_call: TRBJ2-5
cdr3_length: 15
cdr3_nt: TGTGCCAGCAGTGAAGCAATCCTAACTCAAGAGACCCAGTACTTC
cdr3_aa: CASSEAILTQETQYF

clone_size: NA
d_call: TRBD2
v_call: TRBV2
j_call: TRBJ2-1
cdr3_length: 17
cdr3_nt: TGTGCCAGCAGTGACCCGGGCCTAGCGGGAGGGGGCGATGAGCAGTTCTTC
cdr3_aa: CASSDPGLAGGGDEQFF

clone_size: NA
d_call: TRBD1
v_call: TRBV19
j_call: TRBJ1-4
cdr3_length: 17
cdr3_nt: TGTGCCAGTAGTATCCACCCCGGGACAGCCGGGGATGAAAAACTGTTTTTT
cdr3_aa: CASSIHPGTAGDEKLFF

clone_size: NA
d_call: NA
v_call: TRBV27
j_call: TRBJ2-7
cdr3_length: 15
cdr3_nt: TGTGCCAGCAGTTTCAGTGTGGGGCCATTGTACGAGCAGTACTTC
cdr3_aa: CASSFSVGPLYEQYF

clone_size: NA
d_call: NA
v_call: TRBV11-3
j_call: TRBJ1-1
cdr3_length: 13
cdr3_nt: TGTGCCAGCAGCTTGGGGGTTTGGTCTGAAGCTTTCTTT
cdr3_aa: CASSLGVWSEAFF

clone_size: NA
d_call: NA
v_call: TRBV18
j_call: TRBJ2-2
cdr3_length: 13
cdr3_nt: TGTGCCAGCTCACCCACGGGGGCCGGGGAGCTGTTTTTT
cdr3_aa: CASSPTGAGELFF

clone_size: NA
d_call: NA
v_call: TRBV7-2
j_call: TRBJ1-5
cdr3_length: 12
cdr3_nt: TGTGCCAGCCGCTCTGGAGTACAGCCCCAGCATTTT
cdr3_aa: CASRSGVQPQHF

clone_size: NA
d_call: TRBD1
v_call: TRBV28
j_call: TRBJ2-7
cdr3_length: 13
cdr3_nt: TGTGCCAGCAGTTACAGGGGGTCCTACGAGCAGTACTTC
cdr3_aa: CASSYRGSYEQYF

clone_size: NA
d_call: NA
v_call: TRBV9
j_call: TRBJ1-2
cdr3_length: 14
cdr3_nt: TGTGCCAGCAGCGTTTTCGGAGAAGACTATGGCTACACCTTC
cdr3_aa: CASSVFGEDYGYTF

clone_size: NA
d_call: NA
v_call: TRBV14
j_call: TRBJ1-1
cdr3_length: 13
cdr3_nt: TGTGCCAGCAGCGTGACTCATCGCGCTGAAGCTTTCTTT
cdr3_aa: CASSVTHRAEAFF

clone_size: NA
d_call: TRBD2
v_call: TRBV28
j_call: TRBJ2-1
cdr3_length: 15
cdr3_nt: TGTGCCAGCAGTTTTGGCACTAGCGGATACAATGAGCAGTTCTTC
cdr3_aa: CASSFGTSGYNEQFF

clone_size: once
d_call: NA
v_call: TRBV27
j_call: TRBJ2-1
cdr3_length: 15
cdr3_nt: TGTGCCAGCAGTTTAGACTACAAATCCTACAATGAGCAGTTCTTC
cdr3_aa: CASSLDYKSYNEQFF

clone_size: NA
d_call: NA
v_call: TRBV28
j_call: TRBJ2-2
cdr3_length: 13
cdr3_nt: TGTGCCAGCAGTTTACTCTACACCGGGGAGCTGTTTTTT
cdr3_aa: CASSLLYTGELFF

clone_size: NA
d_call: TRBD2
v_call: TRBV4-2
j_call: TRBJ2-7
cdr3_length: 17
cdr3_nt: TGTGCCAGCAGCCCCGGGGGGGCAGGGCCCTACTCCTACGAGCAGTACTTC
cdr3_aa: CASSPGGAGPYSYEQYF